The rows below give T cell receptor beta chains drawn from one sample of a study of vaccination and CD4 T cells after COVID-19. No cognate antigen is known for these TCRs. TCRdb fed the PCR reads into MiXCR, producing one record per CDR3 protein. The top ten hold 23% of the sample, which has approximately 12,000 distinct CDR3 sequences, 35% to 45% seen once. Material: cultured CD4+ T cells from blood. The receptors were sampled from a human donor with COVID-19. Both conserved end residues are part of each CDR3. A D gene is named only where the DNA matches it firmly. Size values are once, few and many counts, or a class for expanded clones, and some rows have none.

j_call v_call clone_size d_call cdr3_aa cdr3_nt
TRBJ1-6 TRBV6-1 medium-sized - CASSDLNSPLHF TGTGCCAGCAGTGACCTGAATTCACCCCTCCACTTT
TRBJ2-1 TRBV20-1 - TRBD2 CSARSGTSGGAPEQFF TGCAGTGCTAGATCGGGGACTAGCGGGGGGGCACCTGAGCAGTTCTTC
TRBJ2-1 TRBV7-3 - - CASSSPGVHNEQFF TGTGCCAGCAGCTCCCCCGGTGTGCACAATGAGCAGTTCTTC
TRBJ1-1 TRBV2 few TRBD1 CASSRDRGNTEAFF TGTGCCAGCAGTAGGGACAGGGGGAACACTGAAGCTTTCTTT
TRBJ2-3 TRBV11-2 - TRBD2 CASTGRASGGRTDTQYF TGTGCCAGCACCGGTCGTGCTAGCGGGGGACGCACAGATACGCAGTATTTT
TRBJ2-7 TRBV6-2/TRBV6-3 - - CASTNSYEQYF TGTGCCAGCACAAACAGCTACGAGCAGTACTTC
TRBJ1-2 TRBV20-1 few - CSARLEVAVGYTF TGCAGTGCTAGGTTGGAAGTCGCGGTCGGCTACACCTTC
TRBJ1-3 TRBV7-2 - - CASSLISTVGSGNTIYF TGTGCCAGCAGCTTAATCTCTACGGTGGGCTCTGGAAACACCATATATTTT
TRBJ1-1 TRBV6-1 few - CASSEVTEAFF TGTGCCAGCAGTGAGGTCACTGAAGCTTTCTTT
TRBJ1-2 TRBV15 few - CATSRGGGGTYGYTF TGTGCCACCAGCAGGGGGGGTGGGGGTACCTATGGCTACACCTTC
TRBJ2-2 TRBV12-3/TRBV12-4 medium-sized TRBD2 CATSLAGRNTGELFF TGTGCGACTTCATTAGCGGGGCGAAACACCGGGGAGCTGTTTTTT
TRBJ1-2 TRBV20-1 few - CSAGGHLPNYGYTF TGCAGTGCTGGGGGACACCTCCCTAACTATGGCTACACCTTC
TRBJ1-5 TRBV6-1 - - CASSPLGSANQPQHF TGTGCCAGCAGTCCCCTGGGCAGCGCCAATCAGCCCCAGCATTTT
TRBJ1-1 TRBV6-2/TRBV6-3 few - CASSYSPGQNTEAFF TGTGCCAGCAGTTACTCTCCGGGACAGAACACTGAAGCTTTCTTT
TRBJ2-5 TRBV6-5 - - CASSYSGIETQYF TGTGCCAGCAGTTACTCTGGGATTGAGACCCAGTACTTC
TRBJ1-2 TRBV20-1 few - CSAETGLGKGNYGYTF TGCAGTGCTGAGACCGGGCTTGGGAAGGGTAACTATGGCTACACCTTC
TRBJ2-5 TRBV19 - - CASSIRRNQETQYF TGTGCCAGTAGTATCCGCAGGAACCAAGAGACCCAGTACTTC
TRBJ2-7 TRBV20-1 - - CSAIERRASSYEQYF TGCAGTGCTATTGAACGGCGGGCGAGCTCCTACGAGCAGTACTTC
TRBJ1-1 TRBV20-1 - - CSARSPGTWAFF TGCAGTGCTAGATCCCCTGGGACGTGGGCTTTCTTT
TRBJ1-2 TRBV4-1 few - CASSQGWVDSYGYTF TGCGCCAGCAGCCAGGGATGGGTTGACAGTTATGGCTACACCTTC
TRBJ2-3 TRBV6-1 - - CASSTRASTDTQYF TGTGCCAGCAGTACGCGCGCCAGCACAGATACGCAGTATTTT
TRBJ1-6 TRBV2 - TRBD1 CASGQDANNSPLHF TGTGCCAGCGGACAGGACGCCAATAATTCACCCCTCCACTTT
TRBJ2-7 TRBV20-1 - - CSATSSSETTYEQYF TGCAGTGCTACCTCTTCGTCAGAAACTACCTACGAGCAGTACTTC
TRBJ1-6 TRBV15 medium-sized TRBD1 CATSQLQTGTLNSPLHF TGTGCCACCAGCCAGCTCCAGACAGGGACCCTTAATTCACCCCTCCACTTT
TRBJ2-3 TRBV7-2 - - CASSRGVSTDTQYF TGTGCCAGCAGCCGGGGAGTCTCCACAGATACGCAGTATTTT
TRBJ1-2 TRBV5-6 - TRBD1 CASIQRGRGYGYTF TGTGCCAGCATACAAAGGGGGCGCGGCTATGGCTACACCTTC
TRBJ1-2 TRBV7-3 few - CASSLAQGTSGYTF TGTGCCAGCAGCTTAGCACAGGGAACGTCTGGCTACACCTTC
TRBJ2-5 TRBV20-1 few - CSAGQSRGSTQYF TGCAGTGCCGGACAGTCAAGGGGTTCGACCCAGTACTTC